The rows below give T cell receptor beta chains drawn from one sample of a study of cytomegalovirus exposure and HLA in healthy donors. TCRdb's table, derived via immunoSEQ multiplex PCR, lists solely in-frame clones and lacks some. The sample records roughly 200,000 clones, 65% to 85% being singletons. The sample taken for sequencing was PBMCs. Source of these receptors: a man aged 35 to 55 in good health and CMV-seropositive. The CDR3 runs from the conserved cysteine through the conserved F or W. A D gene is named only where the DNA matches it firmly. Rows give clone size only sometimes, using once, few, many, or a class for an expanded clone.

TRBV25-1	NA	TRBJ1-1	NA	CASSEQTELEAFF	TGTGCCAGCAGTGAACAGACAGAACTTGAAGCTTTCTTT
TRBV9	NA	TRBJ1-1	NA	CASSVWGGEAFF	TGTGCCAGCAGCGTATGGGGAGGCGAAGCTTTCTTT
TRBV7-2	NA	TRBJ1-4	TRBD1	CASSLNRGTGEKLFF	TGTGCCAGCAGCTTAAACAGGGGGACGGGTGAAAAACTGTTTTTT
TRBV19	NA	TRBJ2-1	NA	CASSIRGRPAEQFF	TGTGCCAGTAGTATAAGAGGGCGGCCGGCTGAGCAGTTCTTC
TRBV27	NA	TRBJ2-5	NA	CASSLRGAQETQYF	TGTGCCAGCAGCCTTCGGGGGGCGCAAGAGACCCAGTACTTC
TRBV5-1	NA	TRBJ2-5	TRBD1	CASSFATTGGEETQYF	TGCGCCAGCAGCTTTGCGACGACAGGGGGCGAGGAGACCCAGTACTTC
TRBV30	NA	TRBJ1-1	TRBD1	CACRNLTGGWDTEAFF	TGTGCCTGTCGAAACCTGACAGGGGGCTGGGACACTGAAGCTTTCTTT
TRBV27	NA	TRBJ2-7	NA	CASSGTGFYEQYF	TGTGCCAGCAGCGGAACAGGGTTCTACGAGCAGTACTTC
TRBV5-1	NA	TRBJ1-1	NA	CASSLVQGEGDTEAFF	TGCGCCAGCAGCTTGGTACAGGGAGAAGGGGACACTGAAGCTTTCTTT
TRBV11-3	NA	TRBJ2-3	NA	CASSPADTDTQYF	TGTGCCAGCAGCCCCGCAGACACAGATACGCAGTATTTT
TRBV5-4	NA	TRBJ2-7	TRBD2	CASSLGLASGSYEQYF	TGTGCCAGCAGCTTGGGTTTGGCTAGCGGCTCCTACGAGCAGTACTTC
TRBV2	NA	TRBJ2-7	NA	CASRGTSNSYEQYF	TGTGCCAGCCGGGGGACTTCGAACTCCTACGAGCAGTACTTC
TRBV5-1	NA	TRBJ2-6	TRBD1	CASSKEGQGIAGANGLTF	TGCGCCAGCAGCAAAGAAGGACAGGGAATTGCTGGGGCCAACGGCCTGACTTTC
TRBV5-1	NA	TRBJ2-5	NA	CASSLGPQEPQYF	TGCGCCAGCAGCTTGGGCCCCCAAGAGCCCCAGTACTTC
TRBV12-5	NA	TRBJ1-2	NA	CASGLDSHYGYTF	TGTGCTAGTGGTCTAGATTCGCACTATGGCTACACCTTC
TRBV28	once	TRBJ1-2	TRBD1	CATRAGTGALGYTF	TGTGCCACCAGAGCCGGGACAGGGGCTCTTGGCTACACCTTC
TRBV7-8	NA	TRBJ1-1	NA	CASSLAGQNTEAFF	TGTGCCAGCAGCTTAGCGGGGCAGAACACTGAAGCTTTCTTT
TRBV6-1	NA	TRBJ1-2	NA	CASSDAGSRGYTF	TGTGCCAGCAGTGACGCAGGGTCGCGTGGCTACACCTTC
TRBV5-1	NA	TRBJ2-7	NA	CASTSPGFPEQYF	TGCGCCAGCACCTCCCCAGGGTTTCCCGAGCAGTACTTC
TRBV6-5	NA	TRBJ1-2	TRBD1	CAGVTGGYYGYTF	TGTGCCGGCGTGACAGGGGGGTATTATGGCTACACCTTC
TRBV11-2	NA	TRBJ2-3	NA	CASSFDSATQYF	TGTGCCAGCAGCTTTGACAGTGCTACGCAGTATTTT
TRBV27	NA	TRBJ1-2	NA	CASSLLGRGYGYTF	TGTGCCAGCAGTTTATTAGGCAGGGGCTATGGCTACACCTTC
TRBV2	NA	TRBJ1-2	NA	CASRIGQANYGYTF	TGTGCCAGCAGGATTGGACAAGCTAACTATGGCTACACCTTC
TRBV6-1	NA	TRBJ2-5	TRBD2	CASSVNPASGRDGTQYF	TGTGCCAGCAGTGTAAACCCGGCTAGCGGGAGGGATGGGACCCAGTACTTC
TRBV4-1	once	TRBJ2-2	TRBD2	CASSLAGVAGVVYTGELFF	TGCGCCAGCAGCCTAGCAGGGGTAGCGGGAGTAGTGTACACCGGGGAGCTGTTTTTT
TRBV11-2	NA	TRBJ2-7	NA	CASSLEKRSSYEQYF	TGTGCCAGCAGCTTAGAGAAGAGGAGCTCCTACGAGCAGTACTTC
TRBV7-2	NA	TRBJ2-7	TRBD2	CASSLEIAGNSYEQYF	TGTGCCAGCAGCTTAGAAATAGCGGGGAACTCCTACGAGCAGTACTTC
TRBV7-7	NA	TRBJ2-1	NA	CASSPGVNVYNEQFF	TGTGCTAGCAGCCCCGGGGTGAACGTGTACAATGAGCAGTTCTTC
TRBV6-1	once	TRBJ1-2	TRBD1	CASIYGTGGYGYTF	TGTGCCAGCATTTACGGTACAGGGGGCTATGGCTACACCTTC
TRBV19	NA	TRBJ2-7	TRBD2	CASSTWTSGRMSYEQYF	TGTGCCAGTAGTACGTGGACTAGCGGGAGGATGTCCTACGAGCAGTACTTC